This TCR beta chain is from a study of identical twins. Template switching added a universal primer site; cDNA carried unique molecular identifiers. MiXCR, run by TCRdb on the 5' RACE reads, gives a single entry per CDR3 protein. The profile shows 400,000 to 500,000 distinct CDR3 sequences, more than 13% of them singletons. The CDR3 runs to 15 residues. V lost 0 bases and J 3 bases, leaving 12 bases between the germline ends. Germline V gives CDR1 MNHEY, CDR2 SVGEGT. These data were likewise used in another study, on yellow fever vaccine responses in identical twins. According to that study: After vaccination, twins' T cell response reportedly seemed partly convergent, partly personalized.

The gene calls are TRBV6-2 or TRBV6-3 and TRBJ2-7; D is unclear. The receptor comes from a woman between 18 and 29 years old in good health. Specimen: CD4+ T cells sorted from blood. The CDR3 sequence is CASSYSKGILYEQYF. CDR3 DNA sequence: TGTGCCAGCAGTTACTCCAAAGGCATCCTCTACGAGCAGTACTTC.